The entry below gives a single TCR beta chain sequence along with its context. Antigen unknown. The sample is drawn from a study of T cell responses to AZD1222 COVID-19 vaccine. Study-wide results and limits: In all cases, repertoires were sampled only after the peak T cell response. The study reported that nearly half of spike-specific TCRs target unmutated variant regions.

This table comes from immunoSEQ multiplex PCR, and its TCRdb copy is limited to in-frame clones, with some not included. The repertoire holds about 75,000 clones, with approximately 88% as singletons. J was trimmed by 5 bases and V by 4 bases; bases with no gene match: 7. Germline CDR1 is LNHDA and CDR2 is SQIVND (reference sequence). The CDR3 is made up of 14 amino acids. The source was peripheral blood, collected 28 days after the second dose of the MenACWY control vaccine. The V call is TRBV19, the J call TRBJ1-1; the match to TRBD1 covers 7 bases. The receptor was isolated from an adult who received the MenACWY meningococcal vaccine as a control. The CDR3 reads CASSTDRLRTEAFF. CDR3 bases: TGTGCCAGTAGTACGGACAGGCTGAGGACTGAAGCTTTCTTT.